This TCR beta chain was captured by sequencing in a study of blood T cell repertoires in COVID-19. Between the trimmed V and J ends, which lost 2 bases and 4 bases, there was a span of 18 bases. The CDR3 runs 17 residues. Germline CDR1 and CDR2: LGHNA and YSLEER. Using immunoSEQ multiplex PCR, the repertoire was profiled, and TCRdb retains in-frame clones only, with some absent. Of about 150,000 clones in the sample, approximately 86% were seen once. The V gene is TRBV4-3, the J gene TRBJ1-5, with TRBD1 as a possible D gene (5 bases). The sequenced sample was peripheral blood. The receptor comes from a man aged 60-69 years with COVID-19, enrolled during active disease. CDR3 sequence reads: CASSQPHRGERNQPQHF. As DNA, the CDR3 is TGCGCCAGCAGCCAACCCCACCGGGGGGAGCGGAATCAGCCCCAGCATTTT.